One and the same sample provided the 18 T cell receptor beta chains below, sequenced in a study of T cell responses to AZD1222 COVID-19 vaccine. The method was immunoSEQ multiplex PCR; TCRdb's version includes in-frame clones alone and lacks a portion of them. The table includes some 130,000 clones, under 90% detected once. The source was peripheral blood, collected on day 0 of AZD1222 vaccination. The origin of the receptors is an adult in good health.

The J gene is TRBJ1-1, the V gene TRBV10-3; D might be TRBD1 (6 bases). Trimming left V 6 bases short and J 10 bases short, with 12 bases between. This CDR3 contains 11 residues. Per germline, CDR1 ENHRY and CDR2 SYGVKD. The CDR3 loop reads CAISPGGPAFF. The CDR3 nucleotides are TGTGCCATCAGCCCCGGGGGGCCAGCTTTCTTT.

The rearrangement links TRBV3-1 (or the pseudogene TRBV3-2) to TRBJ1-2, with D possibly being TRBD1 (6 bases). The CDR3 runs 15 residues. The V gene's germline CDR1 is LGHDT and CDR2 YNNKEL (reference sequence). Deletions cut 4 bases from V and 0 bases from J, with 12 bases between. This CDR3 reads CASSLRQEANYGYTF. The DNA of the CDR3 is TGTGCCAGCAGCCTCAGACAGGAAGCTAACTATGGCTACACCTTC.

The V gene is TRBV5-6, the J gene TRBJ2-1; D gene uncertain. Trimming stripped 0 bases from V and 7 bases from J, with 11 bases between. The length of the CDR3 is 14 residues. Germline loops: CDR1 SGHDT, CDR2 YYEEEE. The CDR3 loop reads CASSLAAVGNEQFF. The CDR3 DNA follows: TGTGCCAGCAGCTTGGCTGCGGTAGGTAATGAGCAGTTCTTC.

The CDR3 loop is CSASAPGYTF. CDR3 DNA: TGCAGTGCCAGCGCCCCAGGCTACACCTTC. This rearrangement joins TRBV20-1 to TRBJ1-2, with no clear D. Germline V CDR1 and CDR2: DFQATT, SNEGSKA (reference sequence). With 6 bases removed from V and 8 bases from J, the gap between germline ends came to 10 bases. The CDR3 is made up of 10 amino acids.

The V call is TRBV30, the J call TRBJ2-2; the D is unclear. The CDR3 runs 17 residues. Trimming left V 4 bases short and J 0 bases short, with 18 bases between. Germline CDR1 reads GTSNPN; CDR2 reads SVGIG (reference sequence). CDR3 in DNA: TGTGCCTGGAAAGAGATCCCCGAGAGTACGAACACCGGGGAGCTGTTTTTT. Its translation is CAWKEIPESTNTGELFF.

The V and J genes are TRBV11-1 and TRBJ1-6; 9 bases map to TRBD1. CDR3 length: 16 amino acids. Germline CDR1 reads SGHAT; CDR2 reads FQDESV (reference sequence). V shed 5 bases and J 10 bases; nucleotides not matched to a gene: 12. CDR3 protein: CASSRRLTGGSSPLHF. The CDR3 DNA follows: TGTGCCAGCAGCCGGAGACTAACAGGGGGCTCGTCACCCCTCCACTTT.

This clone has just one count. In DNA, the CDR3 is TGTGCCAGCAGAATCGGGACTAGCGGGGAAGGTACGCAGTATTTT. Protein sequence: CASRIGTSGEGTQYF. The chain joins TRBV27 to TRBJ2-3, with 13 bases that match TRBD2. Trimming cost V 6 bases and J 8 bases; bases outside gene matches: 8. The CDR3 contains 15 residues. Germline loops: CDR1 MNHEY, CDR2 SMNVEV (reference sequence).

The V gene is TRBV10-1, the J gene TRBJ2-3, with D perhaps matching TRBD2 (5 bases). The germline V gene encodes CDR1 WNHNN and CDR2 SYGVQD (reference sequence). With 11 bases removed from V and 0 bases from J, the gap between germline ends came to 18 bases. This CDR3 region has 15 residues. In nucleotides, the CDR3 is TGCGCCGCGTCGGGGTACGCCCTTAGCACAGATACGCAGTATTTT. This gives the protein CAASGYALSTDTQYF.

CDR3 sequence (DNA): TGCAGTGCTAGTTTCTCTGGGGGCGCGAATTCGGACACTGAAGCTTTCTTT. Amino acid sequence: CSASFSGGANSDTEAFF. The rearrangement uses TRBV20-1 and TRBJ1-1, with D tentatively TRBD1 (6 bases). The CDR3 contains 17 residues. Trimming pared 3 bases from V and 3 bases from J, leaving 23 bases between. The V gene's germline CDR1 is DFQATT and CDR2 SNEGSKA (reference sequence).

The table lists this clone with a count of one. The V call is TRBV7-9, the J call TRBJ2-7; 7 bases line up with TRBD1. V shed 4 bases and J 2 bases; nucleotides not matched to a gene: 11. This CDR3 has 16 amino acids. In germline, CDR1 is SEHNR, CDR2 FQNEAQ (reference sequence). The CDR3 nucleotides are TGTGCCAGCAGCTGGGACAACCGGGACAGCACCTACGAGCAGTACTTC. This encodes CASSWDNRDSTYEQYF.

The V gene is TRBV19, the J gene TRBJ1-1; D is uncertain. The CDR3 length is 17 residues. Germline CDR1 reads LNHDA; CDR2 reads SQIVND (reference sequence). Between the trimmed V and J ends, which lost 11 bases and 1 base, there was a span of 26 bases. The CDR3 protein is CASLPPGRERANTEAFF. The CDR3 DNA reads as TGTGCCTCCCTCCCCCCCGGCAGAGAGAGAGCGAACACTGAAGCTTTCTTT.

The gene calls are TRBV3-1 (or the pseudogene TRBV3-2) and TRBJ2-7, with 9 bases aligning to TRBD2. Germline trimming cut 0 bases from V and 13 bases from J; bases unmatched to any gene: 13. The germline CDR1 and CDR2 sequences are LGHDT and YNNKEL (reference sequence). The CDR3 totals 15 residues. CDR3 in DNA: TGTGCCAGCAGCCAAGATGGATTAGCGGGGGCCCTAATATACTTC. Translating it yields CASSQDGLAGALIYF.

This chain links TRBV10-2 with TRBJ2-4; possibly TRBD2 for D (6 bases). Trimming removed 6 bases at V and 0 bases at J, with 12 bases between. Germline V CDR1 and CDR2: WSHSY, SAAADI. This CDR3 comprises 15 residues. The CDR3 protein is CASSDPGVAKNIQYF. Here the CDR3 DNA reads TGCGCCAGCAGCGATCCGGGGGTAGCCAAAAACATTCAGTACTTC.

The V call is TRBV13, the J call TRBJ1-2; tentatively, D is TRBD1 (5 bases). The V end lost 5 bases, the J end lost 7 bases, and 11 bases lay between the germline ends. This CDR3 has 12 residues. CDR1 is PRHDT, CDR2 FYEKMQ, per germline (reference sequence). CDR3 region: CASSDDRIGYTF. The DNA for the CDR3 is TGTGCCAGCAGCGACGACAGAATTGGCTACACCTTC. The complete variable domain, with remaining parts taken from reference TRBV13 and TRBJ1-2, reads AAGVIQSPRHLIKEKRETATLKCYPIPRHDTVYWYQQGPGQDPQFLISFYEKMQSDKGSIPDRFSAQQFSDYHSELNMSSLELGDSALYFCASSDDRIGYTFGSGTRLTVV.

As concerns this clone: The same CDR3 can be traced to other DNA sequences in this sample. The chain employs TRBV18 and TRBJ1-1; D possibly corresponds to TRBD1 (6 bases). V gave up 3 bases and J gave up 4 bases, with 15 bases separating them. CDR3 length: 15 residues. The germline V gene has CDR1 KGHSH and CDR2 LQKENI. This CDR3 is CASSPAGGAGTEAFF. The DNA for the CDR3 is TGTGCCAGCTCACCTGCCGGGGGGGCTGGCACTGAAGCTTTCTTT.

The chain recombines TRBV6-5 with TRBJ1-2; maybe TRBD1 (5 bases). The germline V and J ends were trimmed by 2 bases and 7 bases, with 20 bases remaining between them. Per germline, CDR1 MNHEY and CDR2 SVGAGI. This CDR3 region has 16 residues. This CDR3 is CASSYRSPGGIVGYTF. Written as DNA, the CDR3 is TGTGCCAGCAGTTACCGGTCGCCCGGGGGTATAGTTGGCTACACCTTC.

The chain links TRBV30 to TRBJ1-1, with D possibly TRBD1 on 5 matching bases. Germline CDR1 and CDR2: GTSNPN and SVGIG (reference sequence). V was trimmed by 1 base and J by 1 base, leaving 16 bases between them. This CDR3 contains 16 residues. Here the CDR3 reads CAWSGSGTGANTEAFF. The DNA of the CDR3 is TGTGCCTGGAGTGGATCAGGGACGGGAGCGAACACTGAAGCTTTCTTT. Together with reference TRBV30 and TRBJ1-1, the CDR3 gives the full variable domain: SQTIHQWPATLVQPVGSPLSLECTVEGTSNPNLYWYRQAAGRGLQLLFYSVGIGQISSEVPQNLSASRPQDRQFILSSKKLLLSDSGFYLCAWSGSGTGANTEAFFGQGTRLTVV.

This rearrangement joins TRBV6-5 to TRBJ2-7; D uncertain. This CDR3 region has 15 residues. Germline V CDR1 and CDR2: MNHEY, SVGAGI. Trimming cost V 2 bases and J 1 base, with 12 bases left between them. CDR3 loop: CASSYAGPKSYEQYF. The CDR3 DNA sequence: TGTGCCAGCAGTTACGCAGGACCGAAGTCCTACGAGCAGTACTTC.